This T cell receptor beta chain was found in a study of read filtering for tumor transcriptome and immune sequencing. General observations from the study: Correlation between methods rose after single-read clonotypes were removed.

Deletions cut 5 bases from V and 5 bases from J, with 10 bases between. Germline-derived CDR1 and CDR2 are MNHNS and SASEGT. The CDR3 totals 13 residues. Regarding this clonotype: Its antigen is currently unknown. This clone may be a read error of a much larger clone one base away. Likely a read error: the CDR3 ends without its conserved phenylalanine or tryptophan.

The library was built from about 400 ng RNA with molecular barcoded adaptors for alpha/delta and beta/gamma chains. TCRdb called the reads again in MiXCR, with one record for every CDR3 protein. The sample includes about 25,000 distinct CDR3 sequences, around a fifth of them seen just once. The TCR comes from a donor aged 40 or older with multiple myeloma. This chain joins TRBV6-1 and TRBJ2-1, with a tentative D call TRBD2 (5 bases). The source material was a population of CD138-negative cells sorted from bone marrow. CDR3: CASSLTGDNEQFL. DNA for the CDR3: TGTGCCAGCAGTTTAACCGGGGACAATGAGCAGTTCCTC.